The 32 T cell receptor beta chains below all came from one sample that was sequenced in a study of control samples from healthy donors and cancer patients. The repertoire was sequenced with immunoSEQ multiplex PCR; TCRdb's copy has only in-frame clones and lacks some. The sample has roughly 90,000 clones, approximately 93% seen once. The sequenced material came from blood. These receptors were obtained from a young woman in good health.

The chain couples TRBV5-3 to TRBJ2-7; D remains ambiguous. TRBV5-3 is marked as an open reading frame, function uncertain. Trimming pared 0 bases from V and 4 bases from J, leaving 11 bases between. This CDR3 region has 14 residues. CDR3 sequence reads: CARSLENLGYEQYF. DNA for the CDR3: TGTGCCAGAAGCTTGGAAAACCTCGGGTACGAGCAGTACTTC.

The rearrangement links TRBV6-6 to TRBJ1-1; no reliable D call. This CDR3 has 13 residues. From germline, CDR1 is MNHNY and CDR2 SVGAGI (reference sequence). V was pared by 4 bases and J by 4 bases, with 10 bases between. The CDR3 coding sequence is TGTGCCAGCAGTTGGGCCGGAACCACTGAAGCTTTCTTT. Translation gives CASSWAGTTEAFF.

The chain combines TRBV5-1 with TRBJ1-1; 8 bases fit TRBD1. The CDR3 covers 12 residues. Per the germline V gene, CDR1 is SGHRS and CDR2 is YFSETQ. Trimming at V came to 7 bases and at J to 4 bases, leaving 3 bases not matched to a gene. CDR3 DNA: TGCGCCAGCCGACAGGGGAGCACTGAAGCTTTCTTT. As protein: CASRQGSTEAFF.

The chain joins TRBV9 to TRBJ2-3; perhaps TRBD2 as D (6 bases). There are 17 residues in the CDR3. The germline V gene has CDR1 SGDLS and CDR2 YYNGEE. Trimming left V 2 bases short and J 5 bases short, with 21 bases between. CDR3 nucleotide sequence: TGTGCCAGCAGCGTGGCCGAGGGAGGTTCTGTTGGAGATACGCAGTATTTT. Translated, it gives CASSVAEGGSVGDTQYF.

The chain links TRBV18 to TRBJ1-3; D is ambiguous. Trimming stripped 3 bases from V and 0 bases from J, with 15 bases between. This CDR3 contains 17 residues. Germline CDR1 reads KGHSH; CDR2 reads LQKENI. The CDR3 region is CASSPLAAPASGNTIYF. The CDR3 DNA follows: TGTGCCAGCTCACCTCTGGCGGCCCCGGCCTCTGGAAACACCATATATTTT.

This clone has a single count. V and J are TRBV24-1 and TRBJ2-2; 12 bases fit TRBD2. V was clipped by 4 bases and J by 6 bases; unmatched bases: 20. Per the germline V gene, CDR1 is KGHDR and CDR2 is SFDVKD. The CDR3 is made up of 21 amino acids. Here the CDR3 reads CATSEERTSGTYPARAGELFF. The CDR3 nucleotides read TGTGCCACCAGTGAAGAAAGGACTAGCGGGACCTATCCCGCGAGGGCCGGGGAGCTGTTTTTT.

The chain is built from TRBV29-1 and TRBJ1-1, with D possibly TRBD1 on 6 matching bases. Germline V gene lookup returns CDR1 SQVTM and CDR2 ANQGSEA. V gave up 6 bases and J gave up 4 bases, with 18 bases separating them. This CDR3 region has 14 residues. CDR3 protein: CSVASWTEPTEAFF. DNA for the CDR3: TGCAGCGTAGCCTCCTGGACAGAACCCACTGAAGCTTTCTTT.

V gene TRBV25-1 combines with J gene TRBJ2-3, with D tentatively TRBD2 (5 bases). The germline CDR1 and CDR2 sequences are MGHDK and SYGVNS. The CDR3 loop spans 14 amino acids. The V and J ends lost 1 base and 6 bases respectively, with 11 bases between them. This chain's CDR3 is CASSEWGSGDTQYF. The DNA of the CDR3 is TGTGCCAGCAGTGAATGGGGTTCGGGGGATACGCAGTATTTT.

This rearrangement joins TRBV7-9 to TRBJ2-7; D not certain. The CDR3 is 13 amino acids. Germline V gene data show CDR1 as SEHNR and CDR2 as FQNEAQ (reference sequence). V was clipped by 5 bases and J by 2 bases, with 10 bases between them. The CDR3 is CASSVGGTYEQYF. CDR3 DNA sequence: TGTGCCAGCAGCGTTGGTGGAACCTACGAGCAGTACTTC. Full variable domain (rest looked up from reference TRBV7-9 and TRBJ2-7): DTGVSQNPRHKITKRGQNVTFRCDPISEHNRLYWYRQTLGQGPEFLTYFQNEAQLEKSRLLSDRFSAERPKGSFSTLEIQRTEQGDSAMYLCASSVGGTYEQYFGPGTRLTVT.

This clone was picked up one time. This chain uses TRBV18 with TRBJ2-2, with D perhaps TRBD2 (6 bases). This CDR3 comprises 12 residues. Germline CDR1 reads KGHSH; CDR2 reads LQKENI. V was cut by 5 bases and J by 7 bases, with 8 bases left in between. CDR3 loop: CASSRRVGELFF. The CDR3 nucleotides are TGTGCCAGCTCAAGGAGGGTCGGGGAGCTGTTTTTT.

V gene TRBV7-2 combines with J gene TRBJ2-5; the D call may be TRBD1 or TRBD2 (6 bases each). The CDR3 spans 15 residues. The germline V gene has CDR1 SGHTA and CDR2 FQGNSA. V was trimmed by 2 bases and J by 4 bases, leaving 14 bases between them. CDR3 loop: CASSLLGAAGETQYF. In nucleotides, the CDR3 is TGTGCCAGCAGCTTATTGGGGGCAGCGGGAGAGACCCAGTACTTC.

This chain links TRBV7-3 with TRBJ1-1; D call uncertain. Trimming stripped 2 bases from V and 2 bases from J, with 6 bases between. Germline assignment: CDR1 SGHTA and CDR2 FQGTGA. This CDR3 is built from 13 residues. As DNA, the CDR3 is TGTGCCAGCAGCTTAGGCAGTAACACTGAAGCTTTCTTT. It codes for CASSLGSNTEAFF.

This chain joins TRBV28 and TRBJ1-2; D might be TRBD1 (6 bases). V gave up 7 bases and J gave up 2 bases, with 14 bases separating them. The CDR3 totals 14 residues. The germline V gene encodes CDR1 MDHEN and CDR2 SYDVKM. The CDR3 DNA reads TGTGCCAGCATCCCCGACAGGCGAAACTATGGCTACACCTTC. Translated: CASIPDRRNYGYTF.

The chain employs TRBV11-2 and TRBJ2-1; no firm D call. The V gene's germline CDR1 is SGHAT and CDR2 FQNNGV. With 1 base removed from V and 11 bases from J, the gap between germline ends came to 6 bases. The CDR3 is made up of 11 amino acids. The CDR3 coding sequence is TGTGCCAGCAGCTTAGTGATTCAGCAGTTCTTC. Protein product: CASSLVIQQFF.

The table lists this clone with a count of one. The CDR3 nucleotides are TGCAGCGTGACATACACGACAGGGAAAAACACTGAAGCTTTCTTT. It specifies CSVTYTTGKNTEAFF. V is TRBV29-1 and J is TRBJ1-1, with 7 bases that match TRBD1. This CDR3 is 15 amino acids long. With 6 bases clipped from V and 2 bases from J, the junction kept 12 bases outside the gene matches. Germline CDR1 is SQVTM and CDR2 is ANQGSEA. Complete variable domain (other parts from reference TRBV29-1 and TRBJ1-1): SAVISQKPSRDICQRGTSLTIQCQVDSQVTMMFWYRQQPGQSLTLIATANQGSEATYESGFVIDKFPISRPNLTFSTLTVSNMSPEDSSIYLCSVTYTTGKNTEAFFGQGTRLTVV.

The V gene is TRBV2, the J gene TRBJ1-6; 9 bases line up with TRBD1. This CDR3 has 14 amino acids. J lost 10 bases, V lost 3 bases, and 4 bases had no gene match. Germline V gene data show CDR1 as SNHLY and CDR2 as FYNNEI. CDR3 sequence (DNA): TGTGCCAGCAGTGATACAGGGGGCGGCTCACCCCTCCACTTT. It translates to CASSDTGGGSPLHF.

The genes are TRBV6-1 and TRBJ1-6; no clear D. The CDR3 totals 16 residues. The germline V and J ends were trimmed by 1 base and 4 bases, with 11 bases remaining between them. Germline loops: CDR1 MNHNS, CDR2 SASEGT. The CDR3 nucleotides are TGTGCCAGCAGTGAAGGGTCAGATCCTTATAATTCACCCCTCCACTTT. Its translation: CASSEGSDPYNSPLHF.

This rearrangement joins TRBV6-1 to TRBJ1-1, with D tentatively TRBD1 (5 bases). Trimming left V 1 base short and J 14 bases short, with 23 bases between. The CDR3 loop spans 15 amino acids. Germline values: CDR1 MNHNS, CDR2 SASEGT. The CDR3 DNA follows: TGTGCCAGCAGTGAAGGACAGCTCACTCTTTCCGTCGAGTTCTTT. Its translation is CASSEGQLTLSVEFF.

The chain joins TRBV5-4 to TRBJ1-2, with unresolved D. Germline CDR1 is SGHNT and CDR2 is YYREEE (reference sequence). Trimming removed 0 bases at V and 4 bases at J, with 7 bases between. The CDR3 loop spans 13 amino acids. This chain's CDR3 is CASSLGSAYGYTF. The DNA for the CDR3 is TGTGCCAGCAGCTTGGGGTCAGCCTATGGCTACACCTTC.

The chain recombines TRBV9 with TRBJ2-1; 7 nucleotides align to TRBD1. The CDR3 covers 15 residues. The junction had 10 bases not matched to a gene; V was cut back by 4 bases and J by 6 bases. Germline assignment: CDR1 SGDLS and CDR2 YYNGEE. The chain's CDR3 is CASSPTGSKANEQFF. For the CDR3, the DNA is TGTGCCAGCAGCCCGACAGGGAGTAAGGCCAATGAGCAGTTCTTC.

The chain links TRBV5-1 to TRBJ2-1; 8 bases agree with TRBD2. Germline V lookup: CDR1 SGHRS, CDR2 YFSETQ. V was pared by 0 bases and J by 3 bases, with 5 bases of the junction left unmatched. The CDR3 is 16 residues long. CDR3 amino acids: CASSLDPSGHYNEQFF. In nucleotides, the CDR3 is TGCGCCAGCAGCTTGGATCCTAGCGGGCACTACAATGAGCAGTTCTTC.

V gene TRBV7-9 combines with J gene TRBJ2-3, with a weak D call TRBD2 (5 bases). Trimming stripped 8 bases from V and 2 bases from J, with 11 bases between. The CDR3 is made up of 13 amino acids. CDR1 SEHNR and CDR2 FQNEAQ come from the germline V gene (reference sequence). The chain's CDR3 is CASADGNTDTQYF. The CDR3 DNA follows: TGTGCCAGCGCGGACGGGAACACAGATACGCAGTATTTT.

The V call is TRBV28, the J call TRBJ1-4; D gene unclear. Per germline, CDR1 MDHEN and CDR2 SYDVKM. The CDR3 length is 13 residues. V lost 1 base and J lost 8, with 8 bases in between. CDR3 DNA: TGTGCCAGCAGTTTATCCCCTGGGGAAAAACTGTTTTTT. Protein sequence: CASSLSPGEKLFF.

The gene calls are TRBV5-1 and TRBJ1-1; a possible D gene is TRBD1 (6 bases). The germline V gene encodes CDR1 SGHRS and CDR2 YFSETQ. The CDR3 contains 15 residues. V was shortened by 5 bases and J by 1 base, with 15 bases between the two germline ends. The CDR3 here is CASREGRGGNTEAFF. As DNA, the CDR3 is TGCGCCAGCAGAGAGGGCAGGGGCGGGAACACTGAAGCTTTCTTT. The full variable domain, rest sourced from reference TRBV5-1 and TRBJ1-1, is KAGVTQTPRYLIKTRGQQVTLSCSPISGHRSVSWYQQTPGQGLQFLFEYFSETQRNKGNFPGRFSGRQFSNSRSEMNVSTLELGDSALYLCASREGRGGNTEAFFGQGTRLTVV.

The chain has TRBV2 and TRBJ2-7, with TRBD2 identical over 8 bases. Germline V gene sequence: CDR1 SNHLY, CDR2 FYNNEI. The CDR3 covers 16 residues. Unmatched junction bases numbered 11, after V lost 2 bases and J lost 5 bases. The CDR3 DNA is TGTGCCAGCAGTGAACAGGGGTCGGGGGGGCTGAACGAGCAGTACTTC. Its translation: CASSEQGSGGLNEQYF.

The CDR3 DNA is TGTGCCAGCTCTGGCTACGAGCAGTACTTC. Its translation: CASSGYEQYF. The V gene is TRBV11-3, the J gene TRBJ2-7; the D is unclear. V lost 8 bases, J lost 3 bases, and 5 bases lay in between. CDR1 SGHNT and CDR2 YENEEA come from the germline V gene. The CDR3 has 10 residues.

On this clone: An end of the junction does not agree with germline; a read error may underlie this. The CDR3 sequence is CASSDSGTGDYGYTF. The CDR3 nucleotides read TGTGCCAGCAGTGACTCCGGGACAGGGGATTATGGCTACACCTTC. The chain has TRBV6-5 and TRBJ1-2, with 10 bases fitting TRBD1. This CDR3 region has 15 residues. Germline CDR1 MNHEY, CDR2 SVGAGI.

The rearrangement uses TRBV10-3 and TRBJ1-4; tentative D call: TRBD1 (5 bases). The CDR3 runs 14 residues. Germline lookup yields CDR1 ENHRY and CDR2 SYGVKD. Deletions cut 10 bases from V and 3 bases from J, with 15 bases between. CDR3 sequence: CATGVGAANEKLFF. The CDR3, as DNA: TGTGCCACAGGAGTCGGGGCGGCTAATGAAAAACTGTTTTTT.

This chain uses TRBV15 with TRBJ1-5; TRBD1 might be the D (6 bases). With 0 bases removed from V and 4 bases from J, the gap between germline ends came to 10 bases. This CDR3 has 15 residues. Germline V lookup: CDR1 LNHNV, CDR2 YYDKDF (reference sequence). CDR3 sequence: CATSRDGRGNQPQHF. The CDR3 DNA follows: TGTGCCACCAGCAGAGATGGGAGGGGGAATCAGCCCCAGCATTTT. Based on the CDR3 plus reference TRBV15 and TRBJ1-5, the full variable domain is DAMVIQNPRYQVTQFGKPVTLSCSQTLNHNVMYWYQQKSSQAPKLLFHYYDKDFNNEADTPDNFQSRRPNTSFCFLDIRSPGLGDTAMYLCATSRDGRGNQPQHFGDGTRLSIL.

The chain couples TRBV4-1 to TRBJ1-1; D is unclear. Trimming left V 0 bases short and J 4 bases short, with 6 bases between. CDR1 and CDR2 (germline): MGHRA, YSYEKL. CDR3 length equals 13 residues. The CDR3 loop reads CASSQDKGTEAFF. CDR3 nucleotides: TGCGCCAGCAGCCAAGATAAGGGCACTGAAGCTTTCTTT.

The V and J genes are TRBV5-1 and TRBJ2-7; 10 positions agree with TRBD1. The CDR3 runs to 15 residues. V lost 0 bases to trimming and J lost 4 bases; unmatched junction nucleotides: 4. CDR1 and CDR2 (germline): SGHRS, YFSETQ. This CDR3 reads CASSLAPGQGYEQYF. For the CDR3, the DNA is TGCGCCAGCAGCTTGGCCCCGGGACAGGGGTACGAGCAGTACTTC. The whole variable domain, filled in from reference TRBV5-1 and TRBJ2-7, reads KAGVTQTPRYLIKTRGQQVTLSCSPISGHRSVSWYQQTPGQGLQFLFEYFSETQRNKGNFPGRFSGRQFSNSRSEMNVSTLELGDSALYLCASSLAPGQGYEQYFGPGTRLTVT.

The chain recombines TRBV5-1 with TRBJ2-7, with D perhaps TRBD1 (6 bases). The CDR3 covers 15 residues. V lost 0 bases to trimming and J lost 4 bases, with 14 bases between them. Germline V gene data show CDR1 as SGHRS and CDR2 as YFSETQ. The CDR3 coding sequence is TGCGCCAGCAGCTTGGTGCCAGGGGCCGCATACGAGCAGTACTTC. This translates into CASSLVPGAAYEQYF.